What follows are 21 T cell receptor beta chains derived from one specimen sequenced in a study of T cell changes during pregnancy in multiple sclerosis. Repertoires were generated with immunoSEQ multiplex PCR, while TCRdb's copy carries only in-frame clones and drops some. The sample lists 90,000 to 100,000 clones; about 91% were seen once. This specimen consisted of peripheral blood, obtained after pregnancy. Receptor source: a female donor in good health, enrolled as a control in a pregnancy study.

V and J are TRBV5-4 and TRBJ1-1; unclear D gene. The V and J ends lost 4 bases and 6 bases respectively, with 22 bases between them. The CDR3 consists of 16 residues. Germline V gene data show CDR1 as SGHNT and CDR2 as YYREEE (reference sequence). The CDR3 is CASSPSTTVGRAEAFF. Written as DNA, the CDR3 is TGTGCCAGCAGCCCGAGTACGACGGTGGGGAGGGCTGAAGCTTTCTTT.

V and J are TRBV5-6 and TRBJ2-7; weak D call: TRBD1 (7 bases). From germline, CDR1 is SGHDT and CDR2 YYEEEE. The CDR3 length is 15 residues. V dropped 3 bases and J dropped 2 bases, with 15 bases sitting between them. Written as DNA, the CDR3 is TGTGCCAGCAGCTCATCGGGCAGGGGGGCCTACGAGCAGTACTTC. It yields the protein CASSSSGRGAYEQYF. The entire variable domain, with the rest obtained from reference TRBV5-6 and TRBJ2-7, is as follows: DAGVTQSPTHLIKTRGQQVTLRCSPKSGHDTVSWYQQALGQGPQFIFQYYEEEERQRGNFPDRFSGHQFPNYSSELNVNALLLGDSALYLCASSSSGRGAYEQYFGPGTRLTVT.

CDR3 protein: CASSLTGAGYTF. DNA for the CDR3: TGTGCCAGCAGTTTGACAGGGGCTGGCTACACCTTC. V gene TRBV27 combines with J gene TRBJ1-2; TRBD1 aligns across 8 bases. Germline V gene sequence: CDR1 MNHEY, CDR2 SMNVEV (reference sequence). Trimming at V came to 3 bases and at J to 7 bases, leaving 1 base not matched to a gene. This CDR3 is built from 12 residues.

The genes are TRBV9 and TRBJ2-2, with 10 bases lining up with TRBD2. The V gene's germline CDR1 is SGDLS and CDR2 YYNGEE. J lost 0 bases, V lost 1 base, and 9 bases had no gene match. The CDR3 runs to 19 residues. The CDR3 DNA reads TGTGCCAGCAGCGTACGGACTAGCGGAGTACACGCGAACACCGGGGAGCTGTTTTTT. Translation: CASSVRTSGVHANTGELFF.

J is TRBJ2-1 and V is TRBV28; perhaps TRBD2 as D (6 bases). CDR1 and CDR2 (germline): MDHEN, SYDVKM. The ends were cut back, 2 bases at V and 0 bases at J, with 11 bases in the middle. The CDR3 totals 16 residues. The CDR3 DNA follows: TGTGCCAGCAGTTTAGCTGGCGGGACCTCCTACAATGAGCAGTTCTTC. Amino acids: CASSLAGGTSYNEQFF.

The count of this clone is one. The J gene is TRBJ1-5, the V gene TRBV6-1, with D possibly matching TRBD1 (5 bases). V shed 3 bases and J shed 0 bases, with 9 bases lying between them. Germline CDR1 and CDR2: MNHNS and SASEGT. The CDR3 contains 15 residues. The CDR3: CASSETVLSNQPQHF. The CDR3 DNA follows: TGTGCCAGCAGTGAGACAGTACTTAGCAATCAGCCCCAGCATTTT.

This chain joins TRBV29-1 and TRBJ2-2, with 12 bases identical to TRBD2. Trimming at V came to 7 bases and at J to 3 bases, leaving 3 bases not matched to a gene. CDR1 is SQVTM and CDR2 is ANQGSEA in the germline V gene. The CDR3 length is 14 residues. The CDR3 DNA follows: TGCAGCGCCAGGACTAGCGGGGACACCGGGGAGCTGTTTTTT. Encoded protein: CSARTSGDTGELFF.

The chain recombines TRBV13 with TRBJ2-7; 9 bases are shared with TRBD1. CDR3 length: 13 residues. The germline V gene has CDR1 PRHDT and CDR2 FYEKMQ (reference sequence). V lost 5 bases and J lost 3; bases outside the gene matches: 2. The CDR3 region is CASSTDRGYEQYF. The CDR3 bases are TGTGCCAGCAGCACGGACAGGGGCTACGAGCAGTACTTC.

The genes are TRBV5-1 and TRBJ1-1; a possible D gene is TRBD1 (6 bases). This CDR3 contains 16 residues. The germline CDR1 and CDR2 sequences are SGHRS and YFSETQ. V was clipped by 8 bases and J by 1 base, with 21 bases between them. The CDR3 region is CASKEVAGVGNTEAFF. The CDR3 nucleotides read TGCGCCAGTAAAGAGGTTGCAGGGGTCGGGAACACTGAAGCTTTCTTT.

This chain uses TRBV19 with TRBJ1-1, with D hard to call. This CDR3 contains 13 residues. V shed 5 bases and J shed 4 bases, with 11 bases lying between them. Germline V CDR1 and CDR2: LNHDA, SQIVND (reference sequence). For the CDR3, the DNA is TGTGCCAGTAGTTACGGACTGCTCACTGAAGCTTTCTTT. It is translated as CASSYGLLTEAFF.

The V call is TRBV2, the J call TRBJ2-3, with TRBD2 as a possible D gene (6 bases). This CDR3 region has 15 residues. The germline V gene encodes CDR1 SNHLY and CDR2 FYNNEI. V lost 3 bases and J 8 bases, leaving 18 bases between the germline ends. The CDR3 protein is CASSEVPAGRGTQYF. The CDR3 nucleotides read TGTGCCAGCAGTGAGGTCCCGGCGGGGCGGGGTACGCAGTATTTT.

This clone has just a few counts. The V gene is TRBV18, the J gene TRBJ2-7; D perhaps matches TRBD1 (5 bases). Germline V gene lookup returns CDR1 KGHSH and CDR2 LQKENI. Trimming removed 6 bases at V and 4 bases at J, with 10 bases between. There are 12 residues in the CDR3. This CDR3 is CASSRQPYEQYF. The CDR3 nucleotides read TGTGCCAGCTCTAGACAGCCTTACGAGCAGTACTTC.

The chain uses TRBV19 and TRBJ1-3; D is uncertain. This CDR3 has 15 amino acids. Trimming took off 5 bases at V and 0 bases at J, with 11 bases between the two ends. Germline V lookup: CDR1 LNHDA, CDR2 SQIVND (reference sequence). CDR3 sequence reads: CASSLNRRSGNTIYF. The CDR3, as DNA: TGTGCCAGTAGTCTCAACAGACGCTCTGGAAACACCATATATTTT.

The chain uses TRBV15 and TRBJ2-1, with 11 bases that match TRBD2. Looked up from germline, CDR1 is LNHNV and CDR2 is YYDKDF (reference sequence). The CDR3 loop spans 19 amino acids. Germline trimming cut 1 base from V and 0 bases from J; bases unmatched to any gene: 8. CDR3: CATSRVGTSGAFSYNEQFF. The CDR3 nucleotides read TGTGCCACCAGCAGAGTGGGGACTAGCGGCGCCTTCTCCTACAATGAGCAGTTCTTC.

The gene calls are TRBV5-1 and TRBJ2-7; tentatively, D is TRBD2 (5 bases). This CDR3 is 15 amino acids long. Germline V lookup: CDR1 SGHRS, CDR2 YFSETQ. The V end lost 4 bases, the J end lost 2 bases, and 16 bases lay between the germline ends. DNA for the CDR3: TGCGCCAGCAGCCCCACGGGAATACAAACCTACGAGCAGTACTTC. It encodes CASSPTGIQTYEQYF. Full variable domain (remainder filled in from reference TRBV5-1 and TRBJ2-7): KAGVTQTPRYLIKTRGQQVTLSCSPISGHRSVSWYQQTPGQGLQFLFEYFSETQRNKGNFPGRFSGRQFSNSRSEMNVSTLELGDSALYLCASSPTGIQTYEQYFGPGTRLTVT.

In its sample, this clone was seen once. As DNA, the CDR3 is TGTGCCAGCAGCTCCGGAGGGACAGGGACCTACGAGCAGTACTTC. It codes for CASSSGGTGTYEQYF. The chain carries TRBV7-9 and TRBJ2-5, with TRBD1 identical over 9 bases. The DNA matches TRBJ2-7 better at its end, which makes the J call doubtful. The CDR3 runs 15 residues. In germline, CDR1 is SEHNR, CDR2 FQNEAQ (reference sequence).

The rearrangement links TRBV20-1 to TRBJ2-7; the match to TRBD2 covers 8 bases. Germline assignment: CDR1 DFQATT and CDR2 SNEGSKA (reference sequence). The CDR3 loop spans 11 amino acids. The junction had 5 bases not matched to a gene; V was cut back by 8 bases and J by 5 bases. Here the CDR3 DNA reads TGCAGTACGGGACTAGAAGACGAGCAGTACTTC. Amino acid sequence: CSTGLEDEQYF.

The chain employs TRBV5-1 and TRBJ2-7; 7 bases agree with TRBD1. Germline loops: CDR1 SGHRS, CDR2 YFSETQ. V was clipped by 3 bases and J by 1 base; unmatched bases: 1. The CDR3 spans 13 residues. CDR3 nucleotides: TGCGCCAGCAGCTGGGACAGTTCCTACGAGCAGTACTTC. This codes for CASSWDSSYEQYF.

This chain's CDR3 is CASTKRGTDEKLFF. The CDR3 DNA is TGTGCCAGCACCAAACGGGGGACCGATGAAAAACTGTTTTTT. This chain uses TRBV25-1 with TRBJ1-4; D may be TRBD1 (5 bases). Germline CDR1 reads MGHDK; CDR2 reads SYGVNS. The CDR3 spans 14 residues. Trimming stripped 7 bases from V and 6 bases from J, with 15 bases between.

The J gene is TRBJ2-1, the V gene TRBV7-9, with D possibly being TRBD1 (5 bases). With 5 bases removed from V and 9 bases from J, the gap between germline ends came to 14 bases. The germline gives CDR1 SEHNR, CDR2 FQNEAQ (reference sequence). The CDR3 is 13 residues long. CDR3 in amino acids: CASSDSGLGEQFF. In DNA form, the CDR3 reads TGTGCCAGCAGCGACTCAGGGTTAGGTGAGCAGTTCTTC. Combining the CDR3 with reference TRBV7-9 and TRBJ2-1 gives the whole variable domain DTGVSQNPRHKITKRGQNVTFRCDPISEHNRLYWYRQTLGQGPEFLTYFQNEAQLEKSRLLSDRFSAERPKGSFSTLEIQRTEQGDSAMYLCASSDSGLGEQFFGPGTRLTVL.

This clone was seen a few times. V usage is TRBV7-2 and J usage is TRBJ2-7; a possible D gene is TRBD1 (6 bases). Germline V gives CDR1 SGHTA, CDR2 FQGNSA. Trimming removed 4 bases from V and 6 bases from J, with 19 bases in between. The CDR3 extends over 15 amino acids. The CDR3 is CASSSTAAQGSEQYF. The CDR3 DNA reads as TGTGCCAGCAGCTCCACCGCAGCGCAGGGGTCCGAGCAGTACTTC.